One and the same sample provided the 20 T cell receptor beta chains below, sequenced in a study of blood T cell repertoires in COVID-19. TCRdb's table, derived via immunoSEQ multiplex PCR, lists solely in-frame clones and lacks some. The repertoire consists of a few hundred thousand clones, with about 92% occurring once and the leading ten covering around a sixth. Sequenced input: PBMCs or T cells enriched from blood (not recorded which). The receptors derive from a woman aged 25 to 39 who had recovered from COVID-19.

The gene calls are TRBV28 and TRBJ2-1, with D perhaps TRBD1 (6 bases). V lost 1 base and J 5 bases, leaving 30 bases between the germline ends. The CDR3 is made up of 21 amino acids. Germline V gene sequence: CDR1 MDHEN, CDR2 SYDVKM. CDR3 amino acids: CASSLSPAAWGQRTGDNEQFF. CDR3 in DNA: TGTGCCAGCAGTTTATCACCGGCGGCGTGGGGGCAAAGGACTGGAGACAATGAGCAGTTCTTC.

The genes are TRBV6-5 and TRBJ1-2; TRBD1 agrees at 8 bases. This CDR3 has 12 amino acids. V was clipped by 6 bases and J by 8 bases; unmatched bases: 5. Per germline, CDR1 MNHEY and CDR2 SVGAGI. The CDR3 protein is CASRSGGWGYTF. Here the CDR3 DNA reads TGTGCCAGCAGATCAGGGGGCTGGGGCTACACCTTC.

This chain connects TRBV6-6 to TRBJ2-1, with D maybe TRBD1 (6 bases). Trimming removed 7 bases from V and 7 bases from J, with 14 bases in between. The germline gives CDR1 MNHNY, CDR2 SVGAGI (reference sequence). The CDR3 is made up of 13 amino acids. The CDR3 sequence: CASIREGVNEQFF. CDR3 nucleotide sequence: TGTGCCAGCATAAGAGAGGGGGTTAATGAGCAGTTCTTC.

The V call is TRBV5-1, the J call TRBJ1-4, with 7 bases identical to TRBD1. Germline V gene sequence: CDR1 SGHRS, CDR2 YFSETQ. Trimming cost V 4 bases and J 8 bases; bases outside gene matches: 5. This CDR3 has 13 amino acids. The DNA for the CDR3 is TGCGCCAGCAGCCGGGACAGTGAGGAAAAACTGTTTTTT. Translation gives CASSRDSEEKLFF.

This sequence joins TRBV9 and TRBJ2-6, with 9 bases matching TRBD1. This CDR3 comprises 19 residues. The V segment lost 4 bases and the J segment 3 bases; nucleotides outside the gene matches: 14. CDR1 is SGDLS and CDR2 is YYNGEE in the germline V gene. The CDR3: CASSPLSGQGKVGANVLTF. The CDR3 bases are TGTGCCAGCAGCCCACTCTCGGGACAGGGAAAGGTTGGGGCCAACGTCCTGACTTTC.

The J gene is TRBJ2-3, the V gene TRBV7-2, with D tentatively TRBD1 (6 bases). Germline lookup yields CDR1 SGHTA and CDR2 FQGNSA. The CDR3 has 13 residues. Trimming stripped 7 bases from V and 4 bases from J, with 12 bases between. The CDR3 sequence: CASMMRGSDTQYF. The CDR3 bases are TGTGCCAGCATGATGAGGGGGTCAGATACGCAGTATTTT.

The CDR3 DNA reads TGTGCCAGCAGCTCCGGGACTAGCTTCAAGGATGAGCAGTTCTTC. It yields the protein CASSSGTSFKDEQFF. The chain has TRBV13 and TRBJ2-1; 9 bases line up with TRBD2. This CDR3 has 15 amino acids. CDR1 and CDR2 (germline): PRHDT, FYEKMQ (reference sequence). V dropped 4 bases and J dropped 8; count of bases not matched to a gene: 9. The full variable domain, its missing parts supplied by reference TRBV13 and TRBJ2-1, is AAGVIQSPRHLIKEKRETATLKCYPIPRHDTVYWYQQGPGQDPQFLISFYEKMQSDKGSIPDRFSAQQFSDYHSELNMSSLELGDSALYFCASSSGTSFKDEQFFGPGTRLTVL.

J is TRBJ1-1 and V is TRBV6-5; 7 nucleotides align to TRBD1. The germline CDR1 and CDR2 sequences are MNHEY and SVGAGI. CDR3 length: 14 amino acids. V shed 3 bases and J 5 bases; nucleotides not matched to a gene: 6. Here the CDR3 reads CASSYRGRMTEAFF. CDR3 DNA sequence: TGTGCCAGCAGTTATAGGGGGCGGATGACTGAAGCTTTCTTT.

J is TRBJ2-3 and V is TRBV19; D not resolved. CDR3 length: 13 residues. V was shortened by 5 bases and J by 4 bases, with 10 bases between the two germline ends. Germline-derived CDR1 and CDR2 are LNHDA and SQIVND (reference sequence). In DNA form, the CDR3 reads TGTGCCAGTAGTGAGGTAGTCCCAGATACGCAGTATTTT. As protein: CASSEVVPDTQYF.

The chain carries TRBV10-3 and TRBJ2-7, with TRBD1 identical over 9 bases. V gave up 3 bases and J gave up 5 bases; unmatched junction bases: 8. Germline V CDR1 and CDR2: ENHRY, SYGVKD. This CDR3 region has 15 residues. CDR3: CAISDRTGASHEQYF. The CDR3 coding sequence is TGTGCCATCAGTGATAGGACAGGGGCCAGCCACGAGCAGTACTTC.

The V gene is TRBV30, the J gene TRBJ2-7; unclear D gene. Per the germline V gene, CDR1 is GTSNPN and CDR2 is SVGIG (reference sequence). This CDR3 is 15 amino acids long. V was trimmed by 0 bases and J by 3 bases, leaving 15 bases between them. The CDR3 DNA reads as TGTGCCTGGAGTGTACATGGAGAAACTCTCTACGAGCAGTACTTC. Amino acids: CAWSVHGETLYEQYF.

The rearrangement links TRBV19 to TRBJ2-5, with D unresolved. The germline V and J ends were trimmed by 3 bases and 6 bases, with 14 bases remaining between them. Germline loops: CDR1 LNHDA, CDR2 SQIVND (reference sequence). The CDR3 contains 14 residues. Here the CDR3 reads CASSISFGEKTQYF. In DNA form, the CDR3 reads TGTGCCAGTAGTATTTCATTTGGAGAAAAGACCCAGTACTTC.

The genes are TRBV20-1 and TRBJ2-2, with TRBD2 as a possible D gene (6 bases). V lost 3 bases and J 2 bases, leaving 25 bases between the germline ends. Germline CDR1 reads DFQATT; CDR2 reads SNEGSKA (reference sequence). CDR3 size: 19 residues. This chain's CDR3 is CSASFPGTLGTINTGELFF. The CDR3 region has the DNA TGCAGTGCTAGTTTCCCCGGGACTCTGGGGACCATAAACACCGGGGAGCTGTTTTTT.

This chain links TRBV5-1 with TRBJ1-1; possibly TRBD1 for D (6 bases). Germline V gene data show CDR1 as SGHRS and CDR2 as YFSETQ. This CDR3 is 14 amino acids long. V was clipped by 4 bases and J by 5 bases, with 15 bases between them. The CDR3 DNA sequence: TGCGCCAGCAGCAAGGGACAAGGCCTAACTGAAGCTTTCTTT. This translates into CASSKGQGLTEAFF. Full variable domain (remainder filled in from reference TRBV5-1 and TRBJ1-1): KAGVTQTPRYLIKTRGQQVTLSCSPISGHRSVSWYQQTPGQGLQFLFEYFSETQRNKGNFPGRFSGRQFSNSRSEMNVSTLELGDSALYLCASSKGQGLTEAFFGQGTRLTVV.

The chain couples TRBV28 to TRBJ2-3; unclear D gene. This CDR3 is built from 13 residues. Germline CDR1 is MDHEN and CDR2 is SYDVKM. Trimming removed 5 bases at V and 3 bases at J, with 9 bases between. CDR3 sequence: CASSPHQTDTQYF. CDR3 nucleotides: TGTGCCAGCAGTCCCCACCAGACAGATACGCAGTATTTT. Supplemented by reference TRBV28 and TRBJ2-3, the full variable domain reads DVKVTQSSRYLVKRTGEKVFLECVQDMDHENMFWYRQDPGLGLRLIYFSYDVKMKEKGDIPEGYSVSREKKERFSLILESASTNQTSMYLCASSPHQTDTQYFGPGTRLTVL.

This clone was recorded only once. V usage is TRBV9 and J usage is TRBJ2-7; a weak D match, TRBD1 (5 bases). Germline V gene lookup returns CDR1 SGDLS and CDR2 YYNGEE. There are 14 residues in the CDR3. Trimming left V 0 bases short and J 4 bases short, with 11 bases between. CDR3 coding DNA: TGTGCCAGCAGCGTAGGGACACCACCTTACGAGCAGTACTTC. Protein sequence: CASSVGTPPYEQYF.

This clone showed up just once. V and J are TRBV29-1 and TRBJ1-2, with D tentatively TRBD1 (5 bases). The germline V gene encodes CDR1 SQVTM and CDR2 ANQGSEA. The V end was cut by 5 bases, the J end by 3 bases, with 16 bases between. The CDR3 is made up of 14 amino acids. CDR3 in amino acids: CSVLSLGQDYGYTF. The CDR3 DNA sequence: TGCAGCGTTTTATCTTTAGGACAAGACTATGGCTACACCTTC.

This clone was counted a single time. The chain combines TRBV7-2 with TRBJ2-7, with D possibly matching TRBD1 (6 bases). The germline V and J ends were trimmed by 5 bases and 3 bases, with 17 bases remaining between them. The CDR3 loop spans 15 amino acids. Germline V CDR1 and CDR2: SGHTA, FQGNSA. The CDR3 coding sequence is TGTGCCAGCAGCCACCGACAGGTTCTCGTCTACGAGCAGTACTTC. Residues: CASSHRQVLVYEQYF.

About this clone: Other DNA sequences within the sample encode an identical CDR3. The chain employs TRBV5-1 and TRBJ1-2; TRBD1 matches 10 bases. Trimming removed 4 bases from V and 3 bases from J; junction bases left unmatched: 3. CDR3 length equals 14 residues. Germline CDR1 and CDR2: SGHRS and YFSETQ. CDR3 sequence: CASSPGTGDYGYTF. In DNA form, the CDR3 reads TGCGCCAGCAGCCCGGGGACAGGGGACTATGGCTACACCTTC.

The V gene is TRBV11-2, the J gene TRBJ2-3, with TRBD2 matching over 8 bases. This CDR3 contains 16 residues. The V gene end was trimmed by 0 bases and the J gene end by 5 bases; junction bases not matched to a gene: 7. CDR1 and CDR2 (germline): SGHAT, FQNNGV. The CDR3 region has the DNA TGTGCCAGCAGCTTAGACGGCCGGGAGGGTGTAGATACGCAGTATTTT. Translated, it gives CASSLDGREGVDTQYF. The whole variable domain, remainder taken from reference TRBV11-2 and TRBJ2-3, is EAGVAQSPRYKIIEKRQSVAFWCNPISGHATLYWYQQILGQGPKLLIQFQNNGVVDDSQLPKDRFSAERLKGVDSTLKIQPAKLEDSAVYLCASSLDGREGVDTQYFGPGTRLTVL.